This TCR beta chain was recorded in a study of beta chain features in type 1 diabetes. Study-level findings and limits: There was a moderate but significant shortening of TCRB CDR3s in all four CD4+ subsets of Type 1 diabetes patients.

Every participating donor gave one draw, a heparinised blood sample averaging about 116 mL. This clone showed up just a few times. The antigen is not known. V was trimmed by 6 bases and J by 5 bases, leaving 12 bases between them. The CDR3 covers 13 residues. Germline CDR1 reads MNHEY; CDR2 reads SVGAGI. As every portion of the isolated RNA was reverse transcribed, the sequencing read expressed TCRB transcripts. Assay used: immunoSEQ multiplex PCR; TCRdb lists only in-frame clones, some missing. The top ten hold about 0.078% of the sample, which has under 300,000 clones, 16% seen once. The chain recombines TRBV6-5 with TRBJ2-3; a possible D gene is TRBD2 (5 bases). The sample consisted of naive CD4+ T cells from blood. The receptor's source is a man in his thirties or forties with type 1 diabetes. In DNA, the CDR3 is TGTGCCAGCAGGGGGAGTGGGATAGATACGCAGTATTTT. Translated, it gives CASRGSGIDTQYF.